This T cell receptor (beta chain) was sequenced in a study of shared clonotypes between healthy human individuals (TCRdb year 2020). With respect to the entire study: The cohort comprised two women and a few men aged 18 to 49 years. Per donor, three plates each were used for CD4 naive and CD4 memory, two for CD8 naive, and one for CD8 memory. Blood TCR repertoires of a handful of healthy adults were deeply sequenced to estimate repertoire size and the extent of clonotype sharing between individuals. To increase sequencing depth and limit assay-specific biases, TCR repertoire library preparation and sequencing were carried out by different laboratories using diverse techniques. Between about 0.8 and 9 billion PBMCs per donor were obtained by leukapheresis.

CD8 naive samples were CD45RO-negative cells positively selected for CCR7, giving a CD45RA+CCR7+ population that excluded TemRA cells. The donors were healthy, HIV-negative adults who had no recently reported acute infections or vaccinations. Only Caucasian adults living in Nashville, Tennessee, USA were represented among the donors. Blood was obtained by leukapheresis, after which PBMCs were separated by Ficoll-Histopaque density gradient centrifugation and cryopreserved in liquid nitrogen vapor phase. Analytical flow cytometry was used to check the purity and quantity of each magnetically sorted T cell population. Each sorted fraction had its genomic DNA isolated and then quantified by UV absorbance on a Nanodrop 2000c. CDR3 length: 12 amino acids, cysteine to phenylalanine. The retained sequence is limited to the CDR3, 36 bases, with the frame set at the first base. The germline V gene encodes CDR1 MGHDK and CDR2 SYGVNS. V sheds 5 bases and J sheds 4 bases, leaving 9 bases between their ends.

This clone showed up many times. Its antigen is not yet known. Nothing much larger sits one base from this clone, and base qualities are not available. The paper's findings and limits, for the study overall: Pairwise subsampling led to the expectation that sequencing depth would affect the degree of clonotype sharing among donors. Compared with non-shared clonotypes, clonotypes shared by all four sorted-subset donors had higher generation probabilities. Larger estimated clonotype richness was generally found for naive subsets than for memory subsets. When a few donors were compared, the shared fraction of clonotypes was around 5% for naive CD4, less than 4% for naive CD8, about 2.5% for memory CD4, and under 0.5% for memory CD8. Rarefaction of sorted-subset datasets indicated incomplete sequencing despite the large sequencing depth. The small number of donors limited the genetic and exposure-history diversity represented. Only blood was sampled, and tissue TCR repertoires likely differ from those in blood.

Using the deep immunoSEQ assay, TCR CDR3 regions were amplified from genomic DNA by multiplex PCR. For each cell subset, the extracted genomic DNA was distributed evenly across all wells of several immunoSEQ 96-well plates, and each plate served as one replicate. Each replicate PCR for sorted subsets received around 210 ng genomic DNA, equal to roughly 30,000 T cell genomes. Purified libraries were measured with a Qubit 3.0 fluorometer, size-checked on a Bioanalyzer 2100, and measured again with the KAPA Library Quantification kit. Each immunoSEQ 96-well plate was sequenced on its own single-read 150-cycle Illumina NextSeq 550 flow cell. As for the original processing: The immunoSEQ output contained only junctional sequences without quality scores, so filtering could not match that applied to full-length reads. Sequences were annotated with PyIR, a Python wrapper for IgBLAST v1.9, and V/J genes and CDR3 were assigned using IMGT germline references. Reads with weak V/J assignments (E-value above 1e-6), missing CDR3, stop codons, out-of-frame junctions, or ambiguous translated residues were removed. V3J clonotypes were defined by identical inferred V gene, J gene, and CDR3 amino acid sequence. The percentage overlap between two repertoires was calculated by dividing the number of shared unique clonotypes by the size of the smaller repertoire. Richness of each repertoire was evaluated using RTK rarefaction, the Chao1 estimator, and Recon v2.1 estimates of unobserved clonotypes. For all TCRbeta clonotypes obtained by the gDNA method from a few donors, generation probabilities were computed with OLGA. The source is immuneACCESS, and TCRdb retained only in-frame sequences with V and J called. Part of the clones is not carried over; for the studies checked, unresolved V genes explain less than half of this, and the remainder is unexplained. V and J calls and clone size are as listed in that table; D and trimming were resolved from the DNA. Counted in this sample were around 700,000 clones; 92% of them appeared once. The top ten hold roughly 24% of the sample.

Sequenced material: naive CD8+ T cells sorted from blood. The label giving this sample's cell subset or site can be read as: CD45RA+CCR7+. This TCR was recovered from a man aged 25-40 years in good health. This chain is built from TRBV25-1 and TRBJ2-7, and perhaps TRBD1 as D gene, on 5 matching bases. The CDR3 loop reads CASSPDSYEQYF. The bases read TGTGCCAGCAGTCCCGACAGTTACGAGCAGTACTTC.